What follows are 20 T cell receptor beta chains derived from one specimen sequenced in a study of blood T cell repertoires in COVID-19. Method: immunoSEQ multiplex PCR; TCRdb's copy keeps in-frame clones and lacks some. The table has under 250,000 clones, around four fifths seen once. The sample taken for sequencing was peripheral blood. The origin of the receptors is a woman aged 45-65 years with active or convalescent COVID-19.

The rearrangement uses TRBV7-8 and TRBJ2-7; a possible D gene is TRBD1 (6 bases). The V and J ends lost 0 bases and 9 bases respectively, with 18 bases between them. The CDR3 is made up of 15 amino acids. Germline V lookup: CDR1 SGHVS, CDR2 FQNEAQ. The CDR3 here is CASSLAGTYVGRQYV. The CDR3 region has the DNA TGTGCCAGCAGCTTAGCAGGGACATATGTCGGCCGGCAGTACGTC.

CDR3 bases: TGCAGCGTCGAACAGAGCGACTACGAGCAGTACTTC. Its protein is CSVEQSDYEQYF. J is TRBJ2-7 and V is TRBV29-1; unclear D gene. CDR3 length: 12 residues. Trimming pared 6 bases from V and 3 bases from J, leaving 12 bases between. Germline values: CDR1 SQVTM, CDR2 ANQGSEA.

The chain combines TRBV5-1 with TRBJ1-2, with 8 bases aligning to TRBD1. The V gene's germline CDR1 is SGHRS and CDR2 YFSETQ. The V and J ends lost 4 bases and 6 bases, in that order; junction bases with no gene match: 2. CDR3 size: 12 residues. The CDR3 nucleotides read TGCGCCAGCAGCAGGACAGGGAATGGCTACACCTTC. Residues: CASSRTGNGYTF.

In DNA, the CDR3 is TGTGCCAGCAGTCAGGACTATCAAGAGACCCAGTACTTC. Translated, it gives CASSQDYQETQYF. The V and J genes are TRBV6-5 and TRBJ2-5; possible D gene TRBD2, 6 bases. The CDR3 is made up of 13 amino acids. The V end was cut by 5 bases, the J end by 2 bases, with 9 bases between. Germline V gene sequence: CDR1 MNHEY, CDR2 SVGAGI.

The chain combines TRBV2 with TRBJ2-7, with a weak D call TRBD1 (6 bases). V lost 8 bases, J lost 1 base, and 12 bases lay in between. Germline loops: CDR1 SNHLY, CDR2 FYNNEI. The CDR3 extends over 13 amino acids. The CDR3 DNA is TGTGCCAGCGCAACAGGACAGTCCTACGAGCAGTACGTC. Its protein is CASATGQSYEQYV.

The rearrangement uses TRBV9 and TRBJ2-5; TRBD2 agrees at 7 bases. CDR3 length: 13 residues. Looked up from germline, CDR1 is SGDLS and CDR2 is YYNGEE. V shed 3 bases, J shed 4 bases, and the junction held 3 bases outside the gene matches. The CDR3 loop is CASSAWEGETQYF. In nucleotides, the CDR3 is TGTGCCAGCAGCGCGTGGGAGGGAGAGACCCAGTACTTC.

The CDR3, as DNA: TGTGCCAGCAGTTTACGTAGCGGGAGCTCCGAGCAGTACTTC. Residues: CASSLRSGSSEQYF. The V gene is TRBV27, the J gene TRBJ2-7; 9 nucleotides line up with TRBD2. The germline gives CDR1 MNHEY, CDR2 SMNVEV (reference sequence). J gave up 6 bases and V 2 bases, and 5 bases lay outside the gene matches. There are 14 residues in the CDR3.

Only one count was recorded for this clone. The V gene is TRBV6-1, the J gene TRBJ1-1, with 11 bases matching TRBD1. The germline V gene has CDR1 MNHNS and CDR2 SASEGT. The V gene end was trimmed by 1 base and the J gene end by 4 bases; junction bases not matched to a gene: 2. The CDR3 length is 15 residues. CDR3 sequence (DNA): TGTGCCAGCAGTGAAGGCGGGACAGGGGGCACTGAAGCTTTCTTT. Translation: CASSEGGTGGTEAFF.

This sequence joins TRBV9 and TRBJ1-3; D is perhaps TRBD1 (5 bases). The CDR3 sequence is 15 residues long. Germline V gene data show CDR1 as SGDLS and CDR2 as YYNGEE. With 2 bases removed from V and 4 bases from J, the gap between germline ends came to 13 bases. The CDR3 DNA reads as TGTGCCAGCAGCGTTGGGGCAGGGTCCGGAAACACCATATATTTT. It codes for CASSVGAGSGNTIYF. The full variable domain, completed using reference TRBV9 and TRBJ1-3, is DSGVTQTPKHLITATGQRVTLRCSPRSGDLSVYWYQQSLDQGLQFLIQYYNGEERAKGNILERFSAQQFPDLHSELNLSSLELGDSALYFCASSVGAGSGNTIYFGEGSWLTVV.

The chain carries TRBV19 and TRBJ2-7, with D possibly matching TRBD2 (5 bases). With 0 bases removed from V and 3 bases from J, the gap between germline ends came to 9 bases. CDR1 LNHDA and CDR2 SQIVND come from the germline V gene (reference sequence). This CDR3 is built from 14 residues. CDR3 coding DNA: TGTGCCAGTAGTATAGAAGCGGAGAACTACGAGCAGTACTTC. Its protein is CASSIEAENYEQYF.

The V gene is TRBV12-5, the J gene TRBJ1-2; tentative D call: TRBD1 (5 bases). Trimming removed 6 bases from V and 6 bases from J, with 14 bases in between. The length of the CDR3 is 13 residues. CDR1 is LGHNT and CDR2 is FRNRAP in the germline V gene. The CDR3 loop is CASGGTVGDGYTF. The CDR3 DNA sequence: TGTGCTAGTGGCGGGACTGTGGGGGATGGCTACACCTTC. The full variable domain, completed using reference TRBV12-5 and TRBJ1-2, is DARVTQTPRHKVTEMGQEVTMRCQPILGHNTVFWYRQTMMQGLELLAYFRNRAPLDDSGMPKDRFSAEMPDATLATLKIQPSEPRDSAVYFCASGGTVGDGYTFGSGTRLTVV.

This clone was counted only a few times. The chain uses TRBV27 and TRBJ1-4, with D perhaps matching TRBD1 (6 bases). V was cut by 8 bases and J by 5 bases, with 15 bases left in between. CDR3 length equals 14 residues. Germline CDR1 reads MNHEY; CDR2 reads SMNVEV (reference sequence). The CDR3 protein is CASAGVGENEKLFF. The CDR3 DNA is TGTGCCAGCGCAGGGGTCGGGGAGAATGAAAAACTGTTTTTT.

V usage is TRBV21-1 and J usage is TRBJ1-1; the table's D call TRBD1 went unverified against the DNA. TRBV21-1 is recorded as a pseudogene. This CDR3 comprises 15 residues. The chain's CDR3 is CASSKGDRGSTEAFF. The CDR3 nucleotides are TGTGCCAGCAGCAAAGGTGACAGGGGATCTACTGAAGCTTTCTTT.

This chain uses TRBV6-5 with TRBJ2-6, with 7 bases matching TRBD1. V gave up 5 bases and J gave up 4 bases; unmatched junction bases: 5. This CDR3 has 15 amino acids. Looked up from germline, CDR1 is MNHEY and CDR2 is SVGAGI. The CDR3 coding sequence is TGTGCCAGCAGTCCTGGGACAGCAGGGGCCAACGTCCTGACTTTC. Its translation is CASSPGTAGANVLTF.

This clone was seen only once. The rearrangement uses TRBV29-1 and TRBJ1-2; D is possibly TRBD1 (6 bases). Germline V CDR1 and CDR2: SQVTM, ANQGSEA. V was shortened by 7 bases and J by 7 bases, with 19 bases between the two germline ends. The CDR3 sequence is 13 residues long. CDR3 protein: CSASDSAIGGYTF. CDR3 nucleotides: TGCAGCGCTTCGGACAGTGCCATAGGTGGCTACACCTTC.

This chain links TRBV6-5 with TRBJ2-3; 7 bases line up with TRBD1. The germline V gene has CDR1 MNHEY and CDR2 SVGAGI. This CDR3 contains 14 residues. Losses at the gene ends were 6 bases for V and 5 bases for J; bases not matched to a gene: 8. The chain's CDR3 is CASRLGQLIDTQYF. Here the CDR3 DNA reads TGTGCCAGCAGACTGGGACAGCTTATAGATACGCAGTATTTT.

The rearrangement joins TRBV10-1 to TRBJ1-1; D may be TRBD1 (5 bases). Trimming removed 3 bases at V and 0 bases at J, with 14 bases between. The CDR3 consists of 16 residues. The germline gives CDR1 WNHNN, CDR2 SYGVQD (reference sequence). The CDR3, as DNA: TGCGCCAGCAGTGAAAGGGGTCTGGGGATGAACACTGAAGCTTTCTTT. Amino acid sequence: CASSERGLGMNTEAFF.

The V call is TRBV10-3, the J call TRBJ2-2, with D tentatively TRBD1 (6 bases). V shed 7 bases and J shed 4 bases, with 19 bases lying between them. Germline V gene data show CDR1 as ENHRY and CDR2 as SYGVKD. CDR3 size: 16 residues. The CDR3 DNA reads TGTGCCATCACCGGGACACCCTCGAGTATCACCGGGGAGCTGTTTTTT. Protein product: CAITGTPSSITGELFF.

This CDR3 is CASSFLDGREYEQYF. The DNA for the CDR3 is TGTGCCAGCAGCTTTTTAGACGGGAGGGAGTACGAGCAGTACTTC. V and J are TRBV5-5 and TRBJ2-7; 8 bases align to TRBD2. CDR1 and CDR2 (germline): SGHKS, YYEKEE (reference sequence). The CDR3 is 15 residues long. The junction had 8 bases not matched to a gene; V was cut back by 2 bases and J by 4 bases.

The chain is built from TRBV3-1 (or the pseudogene TRBV3-2) and TRBJ1-2; 7 bases map to TRBD1. This CDR3 region has 14 residues. Trimming at V came to 4 bases and at J to 4 bases, leaving 6 bases not matched to a gene. CDR1 is LGHDT and CDR2 is YNNKEL in the germline V gene (reference sequence). The CDR3 here is CASSLGTDLYGYTF. CDR3 nucleotide sequence: TGTGCCAGCAGCCTCGGGACAGACCTCTATGGCTACACCTTC.